The source of this TCR beta chain is a study of blood T cell repertoires in COVID-19. Study summary: Italy, Spain and the United States were the sources of the convalescent and acute COVID-19 samples.

In the source study's methods: Using reference gene primer amplification, nucleated cell counts were estimated. Produced via immunoSEQ multiplex PCR; TCRdb's table is partial and in-frame only. V and J calls plus clone size are reproduced from that table; the DNA served to infer D and trimming. The sample carries roughly 270,000 clones, about 82% recorded once. The CDR3 has 15 amino acids. V was cut by 4 bases and J by 3 bases, with 16 bases left in between. CDR1 is SGDLS, CDR2 YYNGEE, per germline. The specimen sequenced was peripheral blood. The chain uses TRBV9 and TRBJ2-5; perhaps TRBD2 as D (5 bases). This TCR was recovered from a man aged 50-59 years with active or convalescent COVID-19. CDR3 protein: CASSPRGHSKETQYF. CDR3 in DNA: TGTGCCAGCAGCCCCCGAGGGCATTCTAAAGAGACCCAGTACTTC.